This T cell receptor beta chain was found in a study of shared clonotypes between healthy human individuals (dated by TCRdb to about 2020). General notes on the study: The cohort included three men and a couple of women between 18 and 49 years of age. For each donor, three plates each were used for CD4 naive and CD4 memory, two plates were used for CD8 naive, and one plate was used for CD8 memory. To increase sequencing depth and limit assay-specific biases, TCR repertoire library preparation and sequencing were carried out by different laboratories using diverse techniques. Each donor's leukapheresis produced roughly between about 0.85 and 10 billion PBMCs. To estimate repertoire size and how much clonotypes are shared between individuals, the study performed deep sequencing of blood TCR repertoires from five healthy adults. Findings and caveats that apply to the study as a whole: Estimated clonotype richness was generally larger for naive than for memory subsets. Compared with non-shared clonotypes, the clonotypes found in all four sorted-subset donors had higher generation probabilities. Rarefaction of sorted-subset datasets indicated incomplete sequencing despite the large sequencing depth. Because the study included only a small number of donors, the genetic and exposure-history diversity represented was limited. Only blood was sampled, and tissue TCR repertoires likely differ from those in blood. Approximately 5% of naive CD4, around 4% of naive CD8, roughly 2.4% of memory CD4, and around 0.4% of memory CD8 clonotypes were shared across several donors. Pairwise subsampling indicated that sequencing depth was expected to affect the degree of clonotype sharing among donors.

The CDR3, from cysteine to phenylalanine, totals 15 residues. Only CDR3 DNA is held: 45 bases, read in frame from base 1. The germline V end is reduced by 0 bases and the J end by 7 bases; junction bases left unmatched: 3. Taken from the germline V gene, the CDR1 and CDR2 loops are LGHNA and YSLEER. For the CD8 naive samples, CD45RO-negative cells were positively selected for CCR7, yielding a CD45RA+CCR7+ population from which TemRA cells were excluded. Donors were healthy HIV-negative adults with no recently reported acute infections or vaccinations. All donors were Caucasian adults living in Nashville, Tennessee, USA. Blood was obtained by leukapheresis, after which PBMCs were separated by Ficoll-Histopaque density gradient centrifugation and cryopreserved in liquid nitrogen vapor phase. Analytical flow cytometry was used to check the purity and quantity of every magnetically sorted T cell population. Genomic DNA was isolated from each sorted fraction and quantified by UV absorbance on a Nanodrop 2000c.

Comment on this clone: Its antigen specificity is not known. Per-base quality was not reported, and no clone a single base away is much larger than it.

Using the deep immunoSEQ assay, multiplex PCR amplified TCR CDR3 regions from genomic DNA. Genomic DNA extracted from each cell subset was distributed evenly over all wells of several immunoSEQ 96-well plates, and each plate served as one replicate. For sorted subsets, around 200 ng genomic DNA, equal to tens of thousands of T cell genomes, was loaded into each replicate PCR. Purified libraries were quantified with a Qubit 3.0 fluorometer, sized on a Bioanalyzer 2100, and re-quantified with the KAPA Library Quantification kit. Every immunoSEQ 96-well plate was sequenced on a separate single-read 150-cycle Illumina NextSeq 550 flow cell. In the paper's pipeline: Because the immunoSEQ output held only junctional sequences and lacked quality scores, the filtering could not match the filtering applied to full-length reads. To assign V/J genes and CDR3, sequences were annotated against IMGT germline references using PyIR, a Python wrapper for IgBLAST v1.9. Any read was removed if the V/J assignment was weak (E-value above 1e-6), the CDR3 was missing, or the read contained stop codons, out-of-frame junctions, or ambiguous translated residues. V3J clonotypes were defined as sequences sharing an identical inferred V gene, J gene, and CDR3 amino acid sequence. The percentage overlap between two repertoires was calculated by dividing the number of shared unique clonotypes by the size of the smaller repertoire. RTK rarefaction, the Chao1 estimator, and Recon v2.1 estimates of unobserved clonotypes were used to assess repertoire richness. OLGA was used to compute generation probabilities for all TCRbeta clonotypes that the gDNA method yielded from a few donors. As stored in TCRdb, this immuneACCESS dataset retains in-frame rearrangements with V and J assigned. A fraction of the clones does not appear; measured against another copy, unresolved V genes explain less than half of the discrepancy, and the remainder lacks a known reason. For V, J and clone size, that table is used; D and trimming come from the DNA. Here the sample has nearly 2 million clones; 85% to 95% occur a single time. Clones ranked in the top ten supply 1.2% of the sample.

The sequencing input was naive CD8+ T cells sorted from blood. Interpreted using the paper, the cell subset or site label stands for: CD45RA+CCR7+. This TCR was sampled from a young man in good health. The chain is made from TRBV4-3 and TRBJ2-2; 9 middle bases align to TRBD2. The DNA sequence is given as TGCGCCAGCAGCCAAGATTTTAGCGGGAGCGGGGAGCTGTTTTTT. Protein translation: CASSQDFSGSGELFF.